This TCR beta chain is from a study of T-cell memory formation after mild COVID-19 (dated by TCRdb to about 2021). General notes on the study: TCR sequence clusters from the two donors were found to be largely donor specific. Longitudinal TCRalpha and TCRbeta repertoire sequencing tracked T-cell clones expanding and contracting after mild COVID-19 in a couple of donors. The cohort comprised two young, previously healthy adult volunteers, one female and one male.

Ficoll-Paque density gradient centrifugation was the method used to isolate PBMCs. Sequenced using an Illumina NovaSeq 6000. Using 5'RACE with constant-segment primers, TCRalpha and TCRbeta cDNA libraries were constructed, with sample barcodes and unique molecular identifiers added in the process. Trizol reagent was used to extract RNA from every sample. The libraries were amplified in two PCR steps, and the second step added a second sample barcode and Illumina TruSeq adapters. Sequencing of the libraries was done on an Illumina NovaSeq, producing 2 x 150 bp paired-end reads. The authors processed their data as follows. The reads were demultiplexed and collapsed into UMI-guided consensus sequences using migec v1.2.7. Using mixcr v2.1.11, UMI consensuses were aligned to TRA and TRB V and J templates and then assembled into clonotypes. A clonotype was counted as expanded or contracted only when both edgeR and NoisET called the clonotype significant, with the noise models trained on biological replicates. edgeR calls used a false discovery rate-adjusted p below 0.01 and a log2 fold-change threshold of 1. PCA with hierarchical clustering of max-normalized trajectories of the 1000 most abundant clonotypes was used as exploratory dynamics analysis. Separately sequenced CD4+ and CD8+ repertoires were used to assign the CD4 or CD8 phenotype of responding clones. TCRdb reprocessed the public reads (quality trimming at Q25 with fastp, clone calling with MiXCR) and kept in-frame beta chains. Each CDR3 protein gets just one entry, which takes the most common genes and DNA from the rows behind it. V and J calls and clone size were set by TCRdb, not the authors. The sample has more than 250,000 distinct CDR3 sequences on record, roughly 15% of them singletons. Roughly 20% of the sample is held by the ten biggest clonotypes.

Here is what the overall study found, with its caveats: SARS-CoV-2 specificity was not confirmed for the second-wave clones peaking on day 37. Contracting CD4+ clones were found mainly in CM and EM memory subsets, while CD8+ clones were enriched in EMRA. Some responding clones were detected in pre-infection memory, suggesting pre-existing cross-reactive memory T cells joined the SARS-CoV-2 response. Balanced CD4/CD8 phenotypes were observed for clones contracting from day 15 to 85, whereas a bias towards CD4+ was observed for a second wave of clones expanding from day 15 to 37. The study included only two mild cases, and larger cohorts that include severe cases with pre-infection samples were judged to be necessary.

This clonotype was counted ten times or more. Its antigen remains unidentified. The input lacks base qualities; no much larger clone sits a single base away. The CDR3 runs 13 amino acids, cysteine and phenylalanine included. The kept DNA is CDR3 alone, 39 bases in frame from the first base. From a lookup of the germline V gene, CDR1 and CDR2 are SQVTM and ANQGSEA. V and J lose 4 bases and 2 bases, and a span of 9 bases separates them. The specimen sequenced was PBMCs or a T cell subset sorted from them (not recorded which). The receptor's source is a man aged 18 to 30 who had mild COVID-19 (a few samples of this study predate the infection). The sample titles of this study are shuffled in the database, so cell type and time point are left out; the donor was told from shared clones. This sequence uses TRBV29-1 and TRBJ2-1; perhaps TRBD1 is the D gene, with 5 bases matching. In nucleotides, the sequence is TGCAGCGTTGGTGGCAGGGCCTACAATGAGCAGTTCTTC. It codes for CSVGGRAYNEQFF.